This entry concerns a single T cell receptor beta chain. The CDR3 consists of 18 residues. The ends lost 0 bases at V and 4 bases at J; junction bases unmatched: 6. Germline V lookup: CDR1 MGHRA, CDR2 YSYEKL. The source of the sample is a study of T cell responses to AZD1222 COVID-19 vaccine. Produced via immunoSEQ multiplex PCR; TCRdb's table is partial and in-frame only. The sample includes roughly 35,000 clones, approximately 80% of them seen just once. This chain uses TRBV4-1 with TRBJ2-5; 15 positions agree with TRBD2. The sequence was collected from an adult who received the AZD1222 COVID-19 vaccine. The sequencing here drew on peripheral blood, taken 28 days after the second AZD1222 dose. In DNA, the CDR3 is TGCGCCAGCAGCCAAGATGGCGGACTAGCGGGAGGGCGAGAGACCCAGTACTTC. The encoded protein is CASSQDGGLAGGRETQYF.